A selection of T cell receptor beta chains follows, all from one sample in a study of T cells in localized non-small cell lung cancer. Assay used: immunoSEQ multiplex PCR; TCRdb lists only in-frame clones, some missing. The table has about 57,000 clones, 91% seen once. The specimen was peripheral blood, collected before any cancer treatment. Source of these receptors: a man between 40 and 70 years old with stage I lung adenocarcinoma. Each CDR3 is given with its conserved first and last residue. Each record gives: clone size, D gene, V gene, J gene, CDR3 DNA, CDR3 protein. The D gene is left open where the match is weak. A clone size is listed for some rows: how often the clone was seen (once, few, many), or a class if it is expanded.

>NA|TRBD2|TRBV11-3|TRBJ2-3
TGTGCCAGCAGCTTAGTTAGCGGGGGCGGCACAGATACGCAGTATTTT
CASSLVSGGGTDTQYF
>few|NA|TRBV10-2|TRBJ2-2
TGCGCCAGCAGTGTGGCGCAGCTGGGCCCTGGGGAGCTGTTTTTT
CASSVAQLGPGELFF
>once|NA|TRBV11-3|TRBJ2-1
TGTGCCAGCAGCTTATCACAGAACAATGAGCAGTTCTTC
CASSLSQNNEQFF
>NA|NA|TRBV12-5|TRBJ2-7
TGTGCTAGTGGTAATTACGAGCAGTACTTC
CASGNYEQYF
>NA|TRBD2|TRBV19|TRBJ2-7
TGTGCCAGTAGTATGCGGGGGGCCCACTACGAGCAGTACTTC
CASSMRGAHYEQYF
>once|TRBD1|TRBV28|TRBJ1-5
TGTGCCAGCAGCCTAGACAGGGGCAATCAGCCCCAGCATTTT
CASSLDRGNQPQHF
>NA|NA|TRBV19|TRBJ2-2
TGTGCCAGTAGTCTGGGGCAGTTCACCGGGGAGCTGTTTTTT
CASSLGQFTGELFF
>NA|TRBD1|TRBV9|TRBJ2-5
TGTGCCAGCAGCGTAGGATATTGGGACAGCCACCAAGAGACCCAGTACTTC
CASSVGYWDSHQETQYF
>NA|NA|TRBV29-1|TRBJ2-7
TGCAGCGTTGAAGAGAATTACTACGAGCAGTACTTC
CSVEENYYEQYF
>few|NA|TRBV21-1|TRBJ2-5
TGTGCCAGCAGCAAAGGGGGCCAAGAGACCCAGTACTTC
CASSKGGQETQYF
>NA|TRBD1|TRBV27|TRBJ1-4
TGTGCCAGCAGCCGACAGGGGGCTACTAATGAAAAACTGTTTTTT
CASSRQGATNEKLFF
>NA|NA|TRBV7-2|TRBJ1-2
TGTGCCAGCAGCTTATTGAGGGGGTCTGGTGGCTACACCTTC
CASSLLRGSGGYTF
>NA|NA|TRBV5-1|TRBJ2-7
TGCGCCAGCAGCGACCGGGACCCCAAGGACGAGCAGTACTTC
CASSDRDPKDEQYF
>NA|TRBD1|TRBV6-6|TRBJ2-7
TGTGCCAGCAGTTACTCCCGGACAGGGCTCGACGAGCAGTACTTC
CASSYSRTGLDEQYF
>NA|TRBD1|TRBV5-8|TRBJ1-1
TGTGCCAGCATACGACAGGGGGCCGGTCGGGGGAACACTGAAGCTTTCTTT
CASIRQGAGRGNTEAFF
>NA|TRBD2|TRBV30|TRBJ2-3
TGTGCCTGGGGACTAGCGGGAGTCGGTACGCAGTATTTT
CAWGLAGVGTQYF
>NA|NA|TRBV6-1|TRBJ1-4
TGTGCCAGCAGTGAAGACGGGGGGCTAGAAGAAAAACTGTTTTTT
CASSEDGGLEEKLFF
>NA|NA|TRBV30|TRBJ2-5
TGTGCCTGGAGTGTACTGGACACCGCAATCGAGACCCAGTACTTC
CAWSVLDTAIETQYF
>NA|TRBD1|TRBV5-1|TRBJ1-6
TGCGCCAGCAGCCCCGGACAGGAAAATTCACCCCTCCACTTT
CASSPGQENSPLHF
>NA|TRBD2|TRBV2|TRBJ2-1
TGTGCCAGCAGCCCCGGGACTACGAATGAGCAGTTCTTC
CASSPGTTNEQFF
>NA|NA|TRBV29-1|TRBJ1-2
TGCAGCGTCGCCGCGGGGAGTAACTATGGCTACACCTTC
CSVAAGSNYGYTF
>NA|NA|TRBV6-1|TRBJ2-3
TGTGCCAGCAGTGACCCGTGGGGGCTCGGTGATACGCAGTATTTT
CASSDPWGLGDTQYF